These 21 T cell receptor beta chains originate from one sample sequenced in a study of blood T cell repertoires in COVID-19. The data were produced by immunoSEQ multiplex PCR, yet TCRdb's version contains in-frame clones alone and is incomplete. This repertoire shows around 66,000 clones, around 80% found once; its top ten account for 8.5% to 10%. The material sequenced was peripheral blood. These receptors all stem from a human donor in a cohort sampled during active COVID-19.

This sequence joins TRBV28 and TRBJ2-1; the D gene is possibly TRBD2 (7 bases). The V gene lost 7 bases and the J gene lost 6 bases, with 16 bases spanning the gap. There are 14 residues in the CDR3. Germline V gives CDR1 MDHEN, CDR2 SYDVKM. The CDR3: CASTLGGGGNEQFF. In DNA, the CDR3 is TGTGCCAGCACCCTAGGGGGGGGAGGCAATGAGCAGTTCTTC.

The chain recombines TRBV11-2 with TRBJ2-7; 10 nucleotides agree with TRBD1. Germline CDR1 and CDR2: SGHAT and FQNNGV. This CDR3 region has 14 residues. After removal of 5 bases from V and 4 bases from J, the junction contained 5 bases not matched to a gene. The CDR3 DNA reads TGTGCCAGCAGCCCCGGACAGGGGGGTTACGAGCAGTACTTC. Translation: CASSPGQGGYEQYF. Together with reference TRBV11-2 and TRBJ2-7, the CDR3 gives the full variable domain: EAGVAQSPRYKIIEKRQSVAFWCNPISGHATLYWYQQILGQGPKLLIQFQNNGVVDDSQLPKDRFSAERLKGVDSTLKIQPAKLEDSAVYLCASSPGQGGYEQYFGPGTRLTVT.

The chain couples TRBV3-1 (or the pseudogene TRBV3-2) to TRBJ2-1; 9 bases agree with TRBD2. Germline V gene lookup returns CDR1 LGHDT and CDR2 YNNKEL (reference sequence). V lost 0 bases, J lost 2 bases, and 5 bases stayed unmatched. The CDR3 is 17 amino acids. This CDR3 is CASSQEWGLAPYNEQFF. In DNA, the CDR3 is TGTGCCAGCAGCCAAGAATGGGGACTAGCTCCCTACAATGAGCAGTTCTTC.

The rearrangement uses TRBV6-5 and TRBJ2-3; 8 nucleotides agree with TRBD1. Germline V CDR1 and CDR2: MNHEY, SVGAGI. V was pared by 4 bases and J by 2 bases, with 8 bases of the junction left unmatched. This CDR3 is built from 16 residues. CDR3 amino acids: CASSLAGTGVTDTQYF. For the CDR3, the DNA is TGTGCCAGCAGTTTAGCCGGGACAGGAGTCACAGATACGCAGTATTTT.

This chain links TRBV9 with TRBJ1-2, with D unclear. Germline CDR1 is SGDLS and CDR2 is YYNGEE. The CDR3 spans 15 residues. V lost 4 bases to trimming and J lost 4 bases, with 17 bases between them. CDR3 nucleotides: TGTGCCAGCAGCCCACAATCAGGCCAAGGCTATGGCTACACCTTC. Amino acids: CASSPQSGQGYGYTF. Looking up the rest from reference TRBV9 and TRBJ1-2 gives the full variable domain: DSGVTQTPKHLITATGQRVTLRCSPRSGDLSVYWYQQSLDQGLQFLIQYYNGEERAKGNILERFSAQQFPDLHSELNLSSLELGDSALYFCASSPQSGQGYGYTFGSGTRLTVV.

V gene TRBV9 combines with J gene TRBJ2-1; D might be TRBD2 (5 bases). Germline V gene sequence: CDR1 SGDLS, CDR2 YYNGEE. The CDR3 has 16 residues. V was trimmed by 3 bases and J by 2 bases, leaving 15 bases between them. The CDR3 region has the DNA TGTGCCAGCAGCGCCCCCGGAACGGGAACCTACAATGAGCAGTTCTTC. Its protein is CASSAPGTGTYNEQFF.

The gene calls are TRBV28 and TRBJ2-5; perhaps TRBD1 as D (5 bases). The ends were cut back, 8 bases at V and 2 bases at J, with 15 bases in the middle. This CDR3 is 14 amino acids long. Germline lookup yields CDR1 MDHEN and CDR2 SYDVKM. The CDR3 loop is CASRQAGSQETQYF. Here the CDR3 DNA reads TGTGCCAGCCGCCAAGCAGGGTCGCAAGAGACCCAGTACTTC. The complete variable domain, with remaining parts taken from reference TRBV28 and TRBJ2-5, reads DVKVTQSSRYLVKRTGEKVFLECVQDMDHENMFWYRQDPGLGLRLIYFSYDVKMKEKGDIPEGYSVSREKKERFSLILESASTNQTSMYLCASRQAGSQETQYFGPGTRLLVL.

The chain is built from TRBV25-1 and TRBJ2-7; 8 bases align to TRBD1. This CDR3 is 15 amino acids long. CDR1 is MGHDK and CDR2 is SYGVNS in the germline V gene. J was trimmed by 3 bases and V by 1 base; bases with no gene match: 5. CDR3 DNA: TGTGCCAGCAGTGAATCAAGGACAGGGTACTACGAGCAGTACTTC. It translates to CASSESRTGYYEQYF.

The genes are TRBV29-1 and TRBJ2-7, with 10 bases aligning to TRBD2. The CDR3 sequence is 16 residues long. The germline gives CDR1 SQVTM, CDR2 ANQGSEA. The CDR3 protein is CSFSGTSAMSPYEQYF. The CDR3, as DNA: TGCAGTTTTTCCGGGACTAGCGCGATGTCGCCCTACGAGCAGTACTTC.

This sequence joins TRBV18 and TRBJ1-4; D gene ambiguous. The CDR3 is 12 residues long. The germline gives CDR1 KGHSH, CDR2 LQKENI. With 5 bases removed from V and 5 bases from J, the gap between germline ends came to 6 bases. The CDR3 loop is CASSNTNEKLFF. CDR3 in DNA: TGTGCCAGCTCAAACACCAATGAAAAACTGTTTTTT.

The CDR3 DNA follows: TGTGCCAGTAGTTCGGGACAGGGAAACATTCAGTACTTC. Its protein product is CASSSGQGNIQYF. The V gene is TRBV19, the J gene TRBJ2-4; the match to TRBD1 covers 9 bases. CDR3 length equals 13 residues. Looked up from germline, CDR1 is LNHDA and CDR2 is SQIVND (reference sequence). J gave up 6 bases and V 5 bases, and 2 bases lay outside the gene matches.

This sequence joins TRBV4-2 and TRBJ2-1, with 7 bases identical to TRBD1. The germline V gene encodes CDR1 LGHNA and CDR2 YNFKEQ. With 0 bases clipped from V and 8 bases from J, the junction kept 10 bases outside the gene matches. The CDR3 has 16 residues. CDR3 residues: CASSQDRGPRLHEQFF. The CDR3, as DNA: TGTGCCAGCAGCCAAGATAGGGGGCCCAGACTCCATGAGCAGTTCTTC.

V gene TRBV23-1 combines with J gene TRBJ2-7, with 7 bases fitting TRBD2. TRBV23-1 is assigned to the ORF class and has an uncertain function. This CDR3 is 17 amino acids long. The V and J ends lost 0 bases and 2 bases, in that order; junction bases with no gene match: 10. CDR3 region: CASSQSGPGGVTYEQYF. The CDR3, as DNA: TGCGCCAGCAGTCAATCAGGTCCGGGGGGAGTAACCTACGAGCAGTACTTC.

The chain is built from TRBV7-9 and TRBJ1-1; no reliable D call. The CDR3 covers 12 residues. V gave up 1 base and J gave up 9 bases, with 9 bases separating them. Per the germline V gene, CDR1 is SEHNR and CDR2 is FQNEAQ (reference sequence). In nucleotides, the CDR3 is TGTGCCAGCAGCTTAGAGAGGAGAAAAGCTTTCTTT. Translated: CASSLERRKAFF.

The chain carries TRBV11-2 and TRBJ1-1; D is possibly TRBD1 (6 bases). The CDR3 covers 15 residues. From germline, CDR1 is SGHAT and CDR2 FQNNGV. The V end lost 3 bases, the J end lost 5 bases, and 16 bases lay between the germline ends. CDR3 in amino acids: CASSFYRGAGTEAFF. DNA for the CDR3: TGTGCCAGCAGCTTTTACCGGGGGGCGGGGACTGAAGCTTTCTTT.

The rearrangement links TRBV11-3 to TRBJ2-1, with 10 nucleotides matching TRBD2. Germline trimming cut 5 bases from V and 7 bases from J; bases unmatched to any gene: 11. The CDR3 contains 16 residues. CDR1 is SGHNT, CDR2 YENEEA, per germline. The DNA of the CDR3 is TGTGCCAGCAGCCCCCCCGGGACTAGCGAATATAATGAGCAGTTCTTC. This translates into CASSPPGTSEYNEQFF.

The gene calls are TRBV7-2 and TRBJ2-7; perhaps TRBD2 as D (6 bases). Deletions cut 1 base from V and 1 base from J, with 8 bases between. The CDR3 length is 14 residues. Germline V CDR1 and CDR2: SGHTA, FQGNSA. The CDR3 spells CASSLDSGSYEQYF. DNA of the CDR3: TGTGCCAGCAGCTTAGATAGCGGTTCCTACGAGCAGTACTTC.

This clone was seen a single time. The chain combines TRBV18 with TRBJ2-7; 7 nucleotides align to TRBD1. Germline-derived CDR1 and CDR2 are KGHSH and LQKENI. Trimming removed 4 bases from V and 0 bases from J; junction bases left unmatched: 3. CDR3 length: 14 amino acids. The DNA for the CDR3 is TGTGCCAGCTCACGGGGACAGAGCTCCTACGAGCAGTACTTC. Amino acids: CASSRGQSSYEQYF.

This sequence joins TRBV18 and TRBJ1-1; possibly TRBD1 for D (5 bases). This CDR3 is 12 amino acids long. From germline, CDR1 is KGHSH and CDR2 LQKENI. Trimming removed 3 bases from V and 8 bases from J, with 10 bases in between. CDR3 residues: CASSPTTVEAFF. DNA of the CDR3: TGTGCCAGCTCACCCACGACAGTCGAAGCTTTCTTT.

The sample holds a few counts of this clone. This chain links TRBV2 with TRBJ2-7; D is undetermined. The ends were cut back, 4 bases at V and 2 bases at J, with 18 bases in the middle. The CDR3 loop spans 16 amino acids. CDR1 and CDR2 (germline): SNHLY, FYNNEI. In nucleotides, the CDR3 is TGTGCCAGCAGTGTTCAAGGCGGTCAGTCCCCCTACGAGCAGTACTTC. Its protein product is CASSVQGGQSPYEQYF.

The chain recombines TRBV7-9 with TRBJ2-3; TRBD2 matches at 11 bases. The CDR3 extends over 16 amino acids. With 5 bases clipped from V and 5 bases from J, the junction kept 9 bases outside the gene matches. Per germline, CDR1 SEHNR and CDR2 FQNEAQ (reference sequence). CDR3 protein: CASSPDGLAGIDTQYF. The CDR3 DNA reads TGTGCCAGCAGCCCGGACGGACTAGCGGGCATAGATACGCAGTATTTT.